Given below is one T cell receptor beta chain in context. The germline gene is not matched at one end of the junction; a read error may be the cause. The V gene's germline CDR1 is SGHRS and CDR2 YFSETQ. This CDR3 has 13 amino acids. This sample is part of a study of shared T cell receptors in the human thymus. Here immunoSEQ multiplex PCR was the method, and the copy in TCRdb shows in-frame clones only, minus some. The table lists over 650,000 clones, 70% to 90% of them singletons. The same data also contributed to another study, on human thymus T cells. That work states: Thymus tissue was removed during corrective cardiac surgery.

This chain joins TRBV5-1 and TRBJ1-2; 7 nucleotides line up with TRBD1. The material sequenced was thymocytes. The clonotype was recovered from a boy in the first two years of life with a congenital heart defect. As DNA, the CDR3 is TGCGCCAGCAGCCAACGGGGACAGTATGGCTACCCCTTC. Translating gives CASSQRGQYGYPF.